This is a list of T cell receptor beta chains from one sample in a study of blood T cell repertoires in COVID-19. Assay: immunoSEQ multiplex PCR; the TCRdb copy retains only in-frame clones and omits some. The sample includes about 270,000 clones, about 87% of them seen just once. The material sequenced was PBMCs or T cells enriched from blood (not recorded which). All receptors derive from a woman in her forties or fifties who had recovered from COVID-19. The conserved cysteine and the conserved F or W are not part of the CDR3 here. Fields, in order: V gene, J gene, clone size, CDR3 protein. Rows give clone size only sometimes, using once, few, many, or a class for an expanded clone.

V gene: TRBV10-1
J gene: TRBJ1-1
clone size: .
CDR3 protein: ASITQGANTEAF

V gene: TRBV28
J gene: TRBJ1-5
clone size: .
CDR3 protein: ASSSRTGGIYSNQPQH

V gene: TRBV5-4
J gene: TRBJ2-5
clone size: .
CDR3 protein: ASSLGSGWETQY

V gene: TRBV7-2
J gene: TRBJ1-6
clone size: .
CDR3 protein: ASSLVAESYNSPLH

V gene: TRBV6-5
J gene: TRBJ1-2
clone size: .
CDR3 protein: ASSSQGAWGYT

V gene: TRBV2
J gene: TRBJ1-2
clone size: .
CDR3 protein: ASSASEAPYGYT

V gene: TRBV21-1
J gene: TRBJ2-7
clone size: .
CDR3 protein: ASSKTTGVMRTFEQY

V gene: TRBV12-3/TRBV12-4
J gene: TRBJ1-1
clone size: .
CDR3 protein: ASRTSNTEAF

V gene: TRBV5-5
J gene: TRBJ2-7
clone size: .
CDR3 protein: ASSLAGGNSYEQY

V gene: TRBV4-1
J gene: TRBJ1-3
clone size: few
CDR3 protein: ASSPSPQSGDSGNTIY

V gene: TRBV18
J gene: TRBJ2-7
clone size: .
CDR3 protein: ASSPPLGQGLEQY

V gene: TRBV7-9
J gene: TRBJ1-1
clone size: .
CDR3 protein: ASSLSGVNTEAF

V gene: TRBV24-1
J gene: TRBJ2-2
clone size: .
CDR3 protein: ATSDFKQGNTGELF

V gene: TRBV15
J gene: TRBJ2-5
clone size: .
CDR3 protein: ATRVGGLQETQY

V gene: TRBV20-1
J gene: TRBJ2-1
clone size: few
CDR3 protein: SASPRGEQF

V gene: TRBV3-1/TRBV3-2
J gene: TRBJ2-2
clone size: .
CDR3 protein: ASSQGRVTGELF

V gene: TRBV6-1
J gene: TRBJ1-1
clone size: .
CDR3 protein: ASSDFGQGDTEAF

V gene: TRBV7-3
J gene: TRBJ2-3
clone size: .
CDR3 protein: ASSPRPKGGIGTDTQY

V gene: TRBV5-1
J gene: TRBJ1-4
clone size: .
CDR3 protein: ASSPADRGREKLF

V gene: TRBV27
J gene: TRBJ2-7
clone size: .
CDR3 protein: ASSLGTGTSVSYEQY

V gene: TRBV29-1
J gene: TRBJ1-1
clone size: .
CDR3 protein: SVNINPTEAF

V gene: TRBV29-1
J gene: TRBJ1-1
clone size: few
CDR3 protein: SVVSGNTEAF

V gene: TRBV19
J gene: TRBJ1-1
clone size: .
CDR3 protein: ASKVGATEAF

V gene: TRBV5-6
J gene: TRBJ1-5
clone size: .
CDR3 protein: ASSYGTGASNQPQH

V gene: TRBV20-1
J gene: TRBJ1-2
clone size: .
CDR3 protein: SARDVAGYT

V gene: TRBV7-2
J gene: TRBJ2-2
clone size: once
CDR3 protein: ASSTASGNTGELF

V gene: TRBV7-2
J gene: TRBJ1-3
clone size: .
CDR3 protein: ASSDRGGEGNTIY

V gene: TRBV28
J gene: TRBJ2-1
clone size: .
CDR3 protein: ASSLSTGEQF

V gene: TRBV7-2
J gene: TRBJ1-6
clone size: .
CDR3 protein: ASSLGDTENSPLH

V gene: TRBV28
J gene: TRBJ1-2
clone size: .
CDR3 protein: ASSPPQGYGYT

V gene: TRBV2
J gene: TRBJ2-1
clone size: .
CDR3 protein: ASSVERDNEQF

V gene: TRBV7-2
J gene: TRBJ1-1
clone size: .
CDR3 protein: ASSLVGSTEAF

V gene: TRBV14
J gene: TRBJ2-7
clone size: .
CDR3 protein: ASSQGGTRTYEQY

V gene: TRBV30
J gene: TRBJ2-2
clone size: .
CDR3 protein: AWSTDGTGELF

V gene: TRBV6-5
J gene: TRBJ1-1
clone size: .
CDR3 protein: ASSSLLAGNTEAF

V gene: TRBV5-1
J gene: TRBJ1-5
clone size: .
CDR3 protein: ASSSTGFGQPQH

V gene: TRBV28
J gene: TRBJ1-1
clone size: .
CDR3 protein: ASILSGLFTEAF

V gene: TRBV28
J gene: TRBJ2-2
clone size: .
CDR3 protein: ASSLNRGQGELF

V gene: TRBV28
J gene: TRBJ2-5
clone size: .
CDR3 protein: ASSSTGPQY

V gene: TRBV7-8
J gene: TRBJ2-1
clone size: .
CDR3 protein: ASSLGRGSYNEQF

V gene: TRBV19
J gene: TRBJ1-3
clone size: .
CDR3 protein: ASSTRDRTSGNTIY

V gene: TRBV5-6
J gene: TRBJ1-5
clone size: .
CDR3 protein: ASSFRGSNQPQH

V gene: TRBV28
J gene: TRBJ1-1
clone size: .
CDR3 protein: ASSSHNTEAF

V gene: TRBV28
J gene: TRBJ2-2
clone size: once
CDR3 protein: ASSFGLSGTNTGELF

V gene: TRBV5-6
J gene: TRBJ1-5
clone size: .
CDR3 protein: ASSLRTGGQVQPQH